This T cell receptor (beta chain) is from a study of PD-1 blockade in classical Hodgkin lymphoma. TCRdb's table, derived via immunoSEQ multiplex PCR, lists solely in-frame clones and lacks some. Here the sample spans about 16,000 clones, roughly 68% being singletons. On this clone: Its antigen remains unknown.

There was relapse after autologous stem cell transplantation in every patient, and there was variation in brentuximab vedotin exposure. V was cut by 3 bases and J by 8 bases, with 9 bases left in between. The CDR3 is made up of 12 amino acids. CDR1 and CDR2 from the germline V gene are SGHNT and YENEEA. General study points: Diversity in CD4+ TCRs, unlike that measured in CD8+ TCRs, had risen significantly by C4D1. Complete responders had baseline diversity similar to newly diagnosed patients. Patients starting nivolumab under 1 year after ASCT were excluded.

This TCR was sampled from a human donor with classical Hodgkin lymphoma. Sequencing used peripheral blood mononuclear cells (PBMCs), obtained at baseline. The V call is TRBV11-3, the J call TRBJ2-3; TRBD2 is a possible D gene (6 bases). In DNA form, the CDR3 reads TGTGCCAGCAGCTTTGGAGGGGCTACGCAGTATTTT. Its protein product is CASSFGGATQYF. The full variable domain, completed using reference TRBV11-3 and TRBJ2-3, is EAGVVQSPRYKIIEKKQPVAFWCNPISGHNTLYWYLQNLGQGPELLIRYENEEAVDDSQLPKDRFSAERLKGVDSTLKIQPAELGDSAVYLCASSFGGATQYFGPGTRLTVL.